This T cell receptor beta chain was sequenced during a study of shared clonotypes between healthy human individuals. For this clone: No antigen is known for it.

CD45RO-negative, CCR7-positively selected cells formed the naive CD8 fraction, excluding terminally differentiated effector memory CD45RA+ cells. TCRdb's copy holds only in-frame clones and misses some; the assay was immunoSEQ multiplex PCR. The sample includes hundreds of thousands of clones, approximately 95% seen only once; the top ten take 0.095% to 0.14%. Regarding the study as a whole: When naive CD4 clonotypes were compared across a handful of donors, around 4.6% were shared.

CDR1 and CDR2 (germline): LGHNA, YNFKEQ. The CDR3 covers 12 residues. V lost 3 bases, J lost 6 bases, and 0 bases stayed unmatched. The TCR sequence derives from a woman aged 30 to 39 in good health. The source material was naive CD8+ T cells sorted from blood. V is TRBV4-2 and J is TRBJ1-1, with TRBD1 identical over 8 bases. The CDR3 DNA is TGTGCCAGCAGCCAGACAGGGGCTGAAGCTTTCTTT. Its translation: CASSQTGAEAFF.